This entry lists 31 T cell receptor beta chains sequenced from one sample in a study of OX40 agonist ivuxolimab in advanced cancers. The repertoire was sequenced with immunoSEQ multiplex PCR; TCRdb's copy has only in-frame clones and lacks some. The sample contains tens of thousands of clones, roughly 84% of which appear only once. Specimen: CD4+ or CD8+ T cells sorted from blood, collected in a trial of the OX40 agonist ivuxolimab. These receptors were taken from an adult with an advanced solid tumor such as melanoma, head and neck, liver or kidney cancer.

The chain recombines TRBV18 with TRBJ2-1, with 8 bases that match TRBD1. This CDR3 contains 15 residues. Unmatched junction bases numbered 3, after V lost 3 bases and J lost 2 bases. Germline lookup yields CDR1 KGHSH and CDR2 LQKENI. The CDR3 DNA sequence: TGTGCCAGCTCACCCCCGGGACAGGCCTACAATGAGCAGTTCTTC. Translating it yields CASSPPGQAYNEQFF.

This chain's CDR3 is CASRTGQFYGYTF. In DNA form, the CDR3 reads TGTGCCAGCAGGACGGGACAGTTCTATGGCTACACCTTC. This sequence joins TRBV7-9 and TRBJ1-2; 7 bases fit TRBD1. V trimming: 6 bases; J trimming: 4 bases; junction bases outside the gene matches: 5. Germline CDR1 and CDR2: SEHNR and FQNEAQ (reference sequence). The CDR3 spans 13 residues.

The V call is TRBV18, the J call TRBJ2-7; D is ambiguous. V was shortened by 3 bases and J by 0 bases, with 9 bases between the two germline ends. Looked up from germline, CDR1 is KGHSH and CDR2 is LQKENI. The CDR3 is 14 residues long. The CDR3 sequence: CASSPDAGSYEQYF. The CDR3 DNA reads as TGTGCCAGCTCACCTGACGCCGGCTCCTACGAGCAGTACTTC.

This chain uses TRBV28 with TRBJ1-2; D remains unclear. Germline V CDR1 and CDR2: MDHEN, SYDVKM. The CDR3 runs 15 residues. V lost 3 bases to trimming and J lost 0 bases, with 11 bases between them. The CDR3, as DNA: TGTGCCAGCAGTTTTTTAGACATAGCTAACTATGGCTACACCTTC. Protein: CASSFLDIANYGYTF.

Many counts were recorded for this clone. The chain joins TRBV4-1 to TRBJ1-6; 10 nucleotides line up with TRBD1. Germline CDR1 MGHRA, CDR2 YSYEKL. This CDR3 contains 14 residues. Germline trimming cut 5 bases from V and 7 bases from J; bases unmatched to any gene: 2. In nucleotides, the CDR3 is TGCGCCAGCAGCTCGGGACAGGGGAATTCACCCCTCCACTTT. This codes for CASSSGQGNSPLHF.

A word on this clone: Mismatch with germline at one junction end may stem from a read error. The chain links TRBV20-1 to TRBJ2-1, with 8 positions matching TRBD2. CDR1 and CDR2 from the germline V gene are DFQATT and SNEGSKA (reference sequence). CDR3 size: 11 residues. The DNA for the CDR3 is TGCAGTGCTAGCGGGGGGGCTTTGCTGATCTTC. Protein sequence: CSASGGALLIF.

This chain joins TRBV5-1 and TRBJ2-3, with D maybe TRBD2 (5 bases). Germline CDR1 and CDR2: SGHRS and YFSETQ. The CDR3 contains 15 residues. Trimming removed 3 bases from V and 4 bases from J, with 15 bases in between. The CDR3 DNA sequence: TGCGCCAGCAGCTCCCCGGATCGGGGTGCAGATACGCAGTATTTT. This encodes CASSSPDRGADTQYF.

This chain's CDR3 is CASSIEDVGGYTF. The CDR3 DNA follows: TGTGCCAGTAGTATAGAGGACGTGGGTGGCTACACCTTC. The chain carries TRBV19 and TRBJ1-2, with unresolved D. Trimming took 0 bases from V and 7 from J, leaving 9 bases between them. The germline gives CDR1 LNHDA, CDR2 SQIVND (reference sequence). The CDR3 extends over 13 amino acids.

This clone was counted a few times. The V gene is TRBV6-5, the J gene TRBJ2-7; a weak D match, TRBD1 (6 bases). Germline values: CDR1 MNHEY, CDR2 SVGAGI. Trimming shortened V by 6 bases and J by 3 bases, and 12 bases separated the two germline ends. The length of the CDR3 is 13 residues. The CDR3 protein is CASSKNRVYEQYF. The DNA for the CDR3 is TGTGCCAGCAGCAAAAACAGGGTCTACGAGCAGTACTTC.

The rearrangement joins TRBV6-5 to TRBJ1-2; 8 bases are a match to TRBD1. The CDR3 spans 16 residues. The junction had 10 bases not matched to a gene; V was cut back by 2 bases and J by 5 bases. Germline V gene sequence: CDR1 MNHEY, CDR2 SVGAGI. The CDR3 region has the DNA TGTGCCAGCAGTTACACAGGACAGGGCGGGGGGTATGGCTACACCTTC. Amino acids: CASSYTGQGGGYGYTF.

The CDR3 is CASSYRDYNEQFF. For the CDR3, the DNA is TGTGCCAGCAGCTACAGGGACTACAATGAGCAGTTCTTC. The chain uses TRBV5-6 and TRBJ2-1; D possibly corresponds to TRBD1 (6 bases). V shed 3 bases and J shed 3 bases, with 7 bases lying between them. The CDR3 runs 13 residues. From germline, CDR1 is SGHDT and CDR2 YYEEEE.

The chain has TRBV12-5 and TRBJ2-3; D is ambiguous. CDR1 and CDR2 (germline): LGHNT, FRNRAP. V was pared by 4 bases and J by 10 bases, with 15 bases between. The CDR3 totals 13 residues. The CDR3 nucleotides are TGTGCTAGTGGTTGGACGTTAGAGTATGCGCAGTATTTT. Translating it yields CASGWTLEYAQYF. The whole variable domain, remainder taken from reference TRBV12-5 and TRBJ2-3, is DARVTQTPRHKVTEMGQEVTMRCQPILGHNTVFWYRQTMMQGLELLAYFRNRAPLDDSGMPKDRFSAEMPDATLATLKIQPSEPRDSAVYFCASGWTLEYAQYFGPGTRLTVL.

The chain couples TRBV5-1 to TRBJ1-1, with D possibly being TRBD1 (6 bases). Trimming shortened V by 2 bases and J by 1 base, and 12 bases separated the two germline ends. This CDR3 is 15 amino acids long. Looked up from germline, CDR1 is SGHRS and CDR2 is YFSETQ. The CDR3 loop is CASSFRGQANTEAFF. CDR3 sequence (DNA): TGCGCCAGCAGCTTTCGGGGGCAGGCGAACACTGAAGCTTTCTTT.

The sample holds one count of this clone. This chain links TRBV11-3 with TRBJ2-3; no clear D gene. CDR3 length equals 16 residues. Trimming stripped 5 bases from V and 0 bases from J, with 15 bases between. CDR1 and CDR2 from the germline V gene are SGHNT and YENEEA. The CDR3 DNA sequence: TGTGCCAGCAGCCATAGGGTGGGTGGGAGCACAGATACGCAGTATTTT. Residues: CASSHRVGGSTDTQYF.

CDR3 in DNA: TGTGCCAGCGGGGGACAGTACGAGCAGTACTTC. Amino acids: CASGGQYEQYF. The chain uses TRBV2 and TRBJ2-7, with 7 bases identical to TRBD1. The ends lost 8 bases at V and 4 bases at J; junction bases unmatched: 2. Germline V lookup: CDR1 SNHLY, CDR2 FYNNEI. The CDR3 is 11 amino acids.

V is TRBV5-1 and J is TRBJ1-1; D gene unclear. CDR3 size: 17 residues. Trimming cost V 0 bases and J 0 bases, with 15 bases left between them. CDR1 and CDR2 from the germline V gene are SGHRS and YFSETQ. The CDR3 nucleotides are TGCGCCAGCAGCTTGGGTTTTTCTAGGCAAATGAACACTGAAGCTTTCTTT. It specifies CASSLGFSRQMNTEAFF.

The V call is TRBV5-1, the J call TRBJ2-4, with 7 bases matching TRBD1. Germline V lookup: CDR1 SGHRS, CDR2 YFSETQ. CDR3 size: 14 residues. Germline trimming cut 4 bases from V and 7 bases from J; bases unmatched to any gene: 8. The CDR3 here is CASSPGTVSNIQYF. For the CDR3, the DNA is TGCGCCAGCAGCCCAGGGACAGTTTCGAACATTCAGTACTTC.

The rearrangement joins TRBV7-8 to TRBJ1-4; the D is unclear. The CDR3 contains 14 residues. With 4 bases removed from V and 8 bases from J, the gap between germline ends came to 14 bases. Germline CDR1 SGHVS, CDR2 FQNEAQ. CDR3 bases: TGTGCCAGCAGCTCCAAAGGCCTAGGGGAAAAACTGTTTTTT. Its protein product is CASSSKGLGEKLFF. Drawing the rest from reference TRBV7-8 and TRBJ1-4, the complete variable domain is GAGVSQSPRYKVAKRGQDVALRCDPISGHVSLFWYQQALGQGPEFLTYFQNEAQLDKSGLPSDRFFAERPEGSVSTLKIQRTQQEDSAVYLCASSSKGLGEKLFFGSGTQLSVL.

V usage is TRBV10-1 and J usage is TRBJ2-1; D unclear. Per germline, CDR1 WNHNN and CDR2 SYGVQD (reference sequence). The CDR3 extends over 13 amino acids. V shed 4 bases and J shed 9 bases, with 13 bases lying between them. CDR3 nucleotides: TGCGCCAGCAGTGGTCTAGTTGTTAGTGAGCAGTTCTTC. It codes for CASSGLVVSEQFF.

The J gene is TRBJ1-5, the V gene TRBV7-9; D uncertain. Germline loops: CDR1 SEHNR, CDR2 FQNEAQ (reference sequence). Trimming cost V 1 base and J 6 bases, with 7 bases left between them. The CDR3 is 13 residues long. CDR3 coding DNA: TGTGCCAGCAGCTTAGGCGCGGTTCAGCCCCAGCATTTT. Residues: CASSLGAVQPQHF.

The chain recombines TRBV18 with TRBJ1-6; D unclear. CDR1 KGHSH and CDR2 LQKENI come from the germline V gene. V dropped 0 bases and J dropped 0 bases, with 15 bases sitting between them. CDR3 length: 19 amino acids. This CDR3 is CASSPPPIARSSYNSPLHF. The CDR3 DNA sequence: TGTGCCAGCTCACCACCCCCAATAGCCCGCAGCTCCTATAATTCACCCCTCCACTTT.

The chain has TRBV19 and TRBJ2-1; weak D call: TRBD2 (6 bases). This CDR3 has 11 amino acids. Trimming removed 6 bases from V and 9 bases from J, with 9 bases in between. The germline CDR1 and CDR2 sequences are LNHDA and SQIVND (reference sequence). The CDR3 DNA is TGTGCCAGTAGCCGGCGGGGTGAGCAGTTCTTC. Residues: CASSRRGEQFF.

This clone turned up a few times. The chain couples TRBV11-2 to TRBJ2-3, with unresolved D. CDR3 size: 18 residues. Germline CDR1 reads SGHAT; CDR2 reads FQNNGV. Deletions cut 1 base from V and 0 bases from J, with 17 bases between. The chain's CDR3 is CASSLVLGGLQSTDTQYF. In nucleotides, the CDR3 is TGTGCCAGCAGCTTAGTGTTGGGCGGCCTACAAAGCACAGATACGCAGTATTTT.

With regard to this clone: Sequence at one end of the junction differs from germline and may be a read error. The rearrangement links TRBV7-2 to TRBJ1-6; TRBD1 aligns across 7 bases. Germline lookup yields CDR1 SGHTA and CDR2 FQGNSA. This CDR3 is built from 15 residues. CDR3 nucleotides: TGTGCCAGCAGCGTAGCGAACCGGGACAGCTCACCCCTCCACTTT. This sequence encodes CASSVANRDSSPLHF.

The chain joins TRBV7-2 to TRBJ2-2; 13 bases are shared with TRBD2. J was trimmed by 5 bases and V by 5 bases; bases with no gene match: 11. Germline CDR1 SGHTA, CDR2 FQGNSA. This CDR3 is built from 18 residues. CDR3 in DNA: TGTGCCAGCAGCCGGAATGGACTAGCGGGGGATGGGACCGGGGAGCTGTTTTTT. Translation gives CASSRNGLAGDGTGELFF.

The chain uses TRBV2 and TRBJ2-7; TRBD1 aligns across 10 bases. Losses at the gene ends were 4 bases for V and 2 bases for J; bases not matched to a gene: 14. The CDR3 is made up of 18 amino acids. CDR1 SNHLY and CDR2 FYNNEI come from the germline V gene. The CDR3 DNA follows: TGTGCCAGCAGTGTTCCCCGACAGGGGGCCAGGACCACCTACGAGCAGTACTTC. Its translation: CASSVPRQGARTTYEQYF.

The rearrangement uses TRBV4-1 and TRBJ1-2, with a weak D call TRBD1 (5 bases). In germline, CDR1 is MGHRA, CDR2 YSYEKL. V shed 4 bases and J shed 5 bases, with 11 bases lying between them. The CDR3 has 13 amino acids. The CDR3 nucleotides read TGCGCCAGCAGCCCCCGGGGCCTTTATGGCTACACCTTC. This encodes CASSPRGLYGYTF.

The J gene is TRBJ2-2, the V gene TRBV6-5; 10 nucleotides align to TRBD1. V shed 2 bases and J 3 bases; nucleotides not matched to a gene: 3. The CDR3 extends over 16 amino acids. CDR1 is MNHEY, CDR2 SVGAGI, per germline. The CDR3, as DNA: TGTGCCAGCAGTTACCGACAGGGGGCCGACACCGGGGAGCTGTTTTTT. Amino acids: CASSYRQGADTGELFF.

The V call is TRBV7-9, the J call TRBJ2-1; 8 nucleotides align to TRBD1. J was trimmed by 7 bases and V by 5 bases; bases with no gene match: 7. The CDR3 sequence is 14 residues long. Germline CDR1 and CDR2: SEHNR and FQNEAQ (reference sequence). The CDR3 region is CASSTTGVTNEQFF. CDR3 sequence (DNA): TGTGCCAGCAGCACGACAGGGGTAACAAATGAGCAGTTCTTC.

V and J are TRBV9 and TRBJ1-6, with a possible D match to TRBD1 (6 bases). Germline assignment: CDR1 SGDLS and CDR2 YYNGEE. Between the trimmed V and J ends, which lost 1 base and 11 bases, there was a span of 13 bases. The CDR3 consists of 14 residues. CDR3: CASSVQGRGTPLHF. In DNA, the CDR3 is TGTGCCAGCAGCGTACAGGGGCGTGGGACACCCCTCCACTTT.

The gene calls are TRBV27 and TRBJ1-1; 9 nucleotides line up with TRBD1. V dropped 6 bases and J dropped 5; count of bases not matched to a gene: 16. Per the germline V gene, CDR1 is MNHEY and CDR2 is SMNVEV (reference sequence). The CDR3 totals 17 residues. CDR3 sequence: CASRSGTGPLFGTEAFF. The CDR3 coding sequence is TGTGCCAGCAGGTCCGGGACAGGGCCTCTCTTCGGGACTGAAGCTTTCTTT.